Listed below are T cell receptor beta chains from one sample, sequenced in a study of OX40 agonist ivuxolimab in advanced cancers. Assay: immunoSEQ multiplex PCR; the TCRdb copy retains only in-frame clones and omits some. Of about 73,000 clones in the sample, 90% were seen once. The sample in question was CD4+ or CD8+ T cells sorted from blood, obtained in a trial of the OX40 agonist ivuxolimab. The receptors stem from an adult with an advanced solid tumor such as melanoma, head and neck, liver or kidney cancer. Each CDR3 is given with its conserved first and last residue. Fields, in order: clone size, V gene, J gene, D gene, CDR3 protein, CDR3 DNA. The D gene is left open where the match is weak. Expanded clones get a size class; other rows say once, few or many, or leave the size out.

>.|TRBV28|TRBJ2-7|TRBD2
CASIPLGWREDDEQYF
TGTGCCAGCATTCCCCTGGGGTGGCGGGAGGACGACGAGCAGTACTTC
>.|TRBV19|TRBJ2-1|TRBD1
CASTGTDGYNEQFF
TGTGCCAGTACCGGGACAGACGGATACAATGAGCAGTTCTTC
>.|TRBV11-2|TRBJ2-5|.
CASSSRPGQGGQYF
TGTGCCAGCAGCTCCCGACCCGGACAAGGGGGCCAGTACTTC
>.|TRBV5-1|TRBJ2-7|TRBD1
CASSLGTGPYEQYF
TGCGCCAGCAGCTTGGGGACAGGTCCCTACGAGCAGTACTTC
>.|TRBV29-1|TRBJ2-2|TRBD1
CSFQGAGGELFF
TGCAGCTTTCAGGGGGCGGGCGGGGAGCTGTTTTTT
>.|TRBV11-3|TRBJ1-1|.
CASSLVVNTEAFF
TGTGCCAGCAGCTTAGTAGTAAACACTGAAGCTTTCTTT
>.|TRBV9|TRBJ2-3|.
CASSVEQRTDTQYF
TGTGCCAGCAGCGTAGAACAGCGGACAGATACGCAGTATTTT
>.|TRBV5-6|TRBJ1-5|.
CASSRGPYSNQPQHF
TGTGCCAGCAGCAGGGGACCTTATAGCAATCAGCCCCAGCATTTT
>.|TRBV6-5|TRBJ2-7|TRBD1
CASSEDRATYEQYF
TGTGCCAGCAGTGAGGACAGGGCCACCTACGAGCAGTACTTC
>.|TRBV7-2|TRBJ2-7|.
CASSRNPYEQYF
TGTGCCAGCAGCCGGAACCCCTACGAGCAGTACTTC
>.|TRBV25-1|TRBJ1-5|.
CASGGWADNQPQHF
TGTGCCAGCGGGGGGTGGGCAGACAATCAGCCCCAGCATTTT
>few|TRBV6-5|TRBJ2-1|TRBD2
CASSIAGGYYNEQFF
TGTGCCAGCAGCATAGCGGGAGGATATTACAATGAGCAGTTCTTC
>.|TRBV5-8|TRBJ2-5|.
CASSLGDLPPRETQYF
TGTGCCAGCAGCTTGGGGGACCTACCCCCGAGGGAGACCCAGTACTTC
>.|TRBV10-2|TRBJ2-7|TRBD2
CASSGGAGGLYEQYF
TGCGCCAGCAGTGGGGGGGCGGGAGGACTCTACGAGCAGTACTTC